Listed below are T cell receptor beta chains from one sample, sequenced in a study of metastatic and nonmetastatic thyroid tumors. TCRdb re-called the PCR reads via MiXCR. The sample consists of roughly 89,000 clones, approximately 12% of them appearing once. Sequenced material: tumor tissue. These receptors all stem from a female donor with papillary thyroid cancer or a benign thyroid nodule (not recorded which). Some clones in this sample may be carry-over from other donors' samples. Both conserved end residues are part of each CDR3. D genes are given only for firm matches. Clone size appears in some rows only: once, few, many, or a class for an expanded clone.

CASSLAAGYEQYF	TGTGCCAGCAGTTTAGCCGCAGGGTACGAGCAGTACTTC	TRBJ2-7	many	TRBV12-3/TRBV12-4	-
CASSYHDRYTEAFF	TGTGCCAGCAGTTACCATGACAGGTACACTGAAGCTTTCTTT	TRBJ1-1	many	TRBV6-5	-
CASSRIPSTDTQYF	TGCGCCAGCAGCCGGATCCCTAGCACAGATACGCAGTATTTT	TRBJ2-3	many	TRBV5-1	-
CASRGWAGELFF	TGTGCTAGCAGGGGGTGGGCCGGGGAGCTGTTTTTT	TRBJ2-2	few	TRBV5-5	TRBD1
CASRPWGGHGYTF	TGTGCCAGCAGACCCTGGGGCGGCCATGGCTACACCTTC	TRBJ1-2	many	TRBV28	-
CASSQSGSIGF	TGCGCCAGCAGCCAATCGGGCTCTATCGGTTTC	TRBJ1-2	many	TRBV4-1	-
CASSPRAGMGNQPQHF	TGTGCCAGCTCACCACGGGCGGGGATGGGCAATCAGCCCCAGCATTTT	TRBJ1-5	many	TRBV18	-
CASSAGLGDRGTAELFF	TGTGCCAGCAGTGCCGGTCTAGGGGATCGGGGCACCGCGGAGCTGTTTTTT	TRBJ2-2	-	TRBV2	-
CSARVRGGNTEAFF	TGCAGTGCTAGAGTGAGGGGCGGGAACACTGAAGCTTTCTTT	TRBJ1-1	many	TRBV20-1	-
CASSERGLAGAGFYEQYF	TGTGCCAGCAGTGAGCGGGGACTAGCGGGAGCGGGGTTTTACGAGCAGTACTTC	TRBJ2-7	many	TRBV6-1	TRBD2
CSVVVLLGTSVSYNQQFF	TGCAGCGTTGTTGTTTTGTTGGGGACTAGCGTATCGTACAATCAGCAGTTCTTC	TRBJ2-1	-	TRBV29-1	TRBD2
CASSLGTITYEQYF	TGTGCCAGCAGCCTCGGGACTATAACCTACGAGCAGTACTTC	TRBJ2-7	many	TRBV5-6	TRBD2
CAGERGTGGSEAFF	TGTGCCGGGGAAAGAGGGACAGGGGGGTCTGAAGCTTTCTTT	TRBJ1-1	many	TRBV30	TRBD1
CASSPRGEDPYYEQYF	TGTGCCAGCAGCCCACGGGGGGAGGACCCTTACTACGAGCAGTACTTC	TRBJ2-7	many	TRBV9	TRBD2
CASSLNLGYNEQFF	TGTGCCAGCAGCTTAAACCTAGGCTACAATGAGCAGTTCTTC	TRBJ2-1	many	TRBV7-3	-
CASSKGTDNSPLHF	TGTGCCAGCAGTAAGGGGACGGATAATTCACCCCTCCACTTT	TRBJ1-6	many	TRBV25-1	-
CASSTGGGWEQFF	TGTGCCAGCAGTACAGGGGGCGGGTGGGAGCAGTTCTTC	TRBJ2-1	many	TRBV2	TRBD1
CATSDTNQETQYF	TGTGCCACCAGTGACACCAACCAAGAGACCCAGTACTTC	TRBJ2-5	many	TRBV24-1	-
CASSGPGQKETQYF	TGTGCCAGCAGCGGACCGGGACAGAAAGAGACCCAGTACTTC	TRBJ2-5	-	TRBV2	TRBD1
CAISESGRENTEAFF	TGTGCCATCAGTGAGTCGGGGAGGGAGAACACTGAAGCTTTCTTT	TRBJ1-1	many	TRBV10-3	-
CACRGQRFGYTIYF	TGTGCCTGCCGAGGACAGCGGTTTGGTTACACCATATATTTT	TRBJ1-3	many	TRBV30	-
CASSTDGRTGNTIYF	TGTGCCAGCAGTACGGACGGCAGAACTGGAAACACCATATATTTT	TRBJ1-3	many	TRBV6-1	-
CASSLIQGDGYTF	TGCGCCAGCAGCTTGATCCAGGGAGACGGCTACACCTTC	TRBJ1-2	-	TRBV5-1	-
CSAELAAYNEQFF	TGCAGTGCCGAACTAGCGGCATACAATGAGCAGTTCTTC	TRBJ2-1	many	TRBV20-1	TRBD2
CSAKREAADTQYF	TGCAGTGCTAAACGGGAGGCGGCAGATACGCAGTATTTT	TRBJ2-3	many	TRBV20-1	TRBD2
CASSLYEENYGYTF	TGTGCCAGCAGCTTATACGAAGAGAACTATGGCTACACCTTC	TRBJ1-2	many	TRBV7-9	-
CASSPGRETQYF	TGCGCCAGCAGTCCGGGCCGAGAGACCCAGTACTTC	TRBJ2-5	many	TRBV5-1	-
CATSDPGLAGGHSNEQFF	TGTGCCACCAGTGACCCGGGACTAGCGGGAGGGCACTCCAATGAGCAGTTCTTC	TRBJ2-1	many	TRBV24-1	TRBD2
CSARLLAGVSFF	TGCAGTGCTAGGTTACTAGCGGGAGTTTCCTTCTTC	TRBJ2-1	many	TRBV20-1	TRBD2
CASTGAPNQPQHF	TGTGCCAGTACAGGGGCCCCGAATCAGCCCCAGCATTTT	TRBJ1-5	many	TRBV19	-
CASSLIPTGELFF	TGTGCCAGCAGTTTGATCCCTACCGGGGAACTGTTTTTT	TRBJ2-2	few	TRBV28	-
CASNGQGPNEQFF	TGTGCCAGCAATGGGCAGGGCCCCAATGAGCAGTTCTTC	TRBJ2-1	-	TRBV5-4	-
CASSATSGRETQYF	TGTGCCAGCAGCGCGACTAGCGGCCGGGAGACCCAGTACTTC	TRBJ2-5	many	TRBV2	TRBD2
CASSHRTGSNTGELFF	TGTGCCAGCAGCCATCGGACAGGGTCGAACACCGGGGAGCTGTTTTTT	TRBJ2-2	many	TRBV6-1	TRBD1
CASSSGQAGAQSKLFF	TGTGCCAGCAGCTCGGGACAAGCTGGGGCCCAGTCAAAACTGTTTTTT	TRBJ1-4	many	TRBV12-3/TRBV12-4	-
CASRDGLADTQYF	TGTGCCAGCAGGGACGGACTGGCAGATACGCAGTATTTT	TRBJ2-3	-	TRBV6-1	-
CASSAPPQRSNEQLF	TGTGCCAGCAGTGCCCCCCCTCAGAGGTCCAATGAGCAGCTCTTC	TRBJ2-1	few	TRBV12-3/TRBV12-4	-
CASSWTDYEQYF	TGTGCCAGCAGCTGGACCGACTACGAGCAGTACTTC	TRBJ2-7	many	TRBV5-5	-
CATILPGMVTYEQYF	TGTGCCACCATCCTTCCGGGTATGGTTACTTACGAGCAGTACTTC	TRBJ2-7	-	TRBV15	-
CASSQGSWLAGDEQYF	TGTGCCAGCAGCCAAGGGTCCTGGCTAGCGGGAGACGAGCAGTACTTC	TRBJ2-7	few	TRBV3-1	TRBD2
CSVGGNNNEQFF	TGCAGCGTTGGGGGGAACAACAATGAGCAGTTCTTC	TRBJ2-1	-	TRBV29-1	-
CASSDGVADTQYF	TGTGCCAGCAGTGATGGAGTAGCCGATACGCAGTATTTT	TRBJ2-3	many	TRBV2	-
CASSPPQDQAGGEKLFF	TGTGCCAGCTCACCTCCACAGGACCAAGCGGGAGGTGAAAAACTGTTTTTT	TRBJ1-4	-	TRBV18	-